This entry lists 21 T cell receptor beta chains sequenced from one sample in a study of metastatic and nonmetastatic thyroid tumors. No patient had received any treatment before thyroid surgery. With MiXCR, TCRdb reprocessed the PCR reads. The sample has approximately 15,000 clones; 23% are singletons. The sequenced sample was adjacent normal tissue. Every receptor here comes from a female donor with papillary thyroid cancer or a benign thyroid nodule (not recorded which). Some clones in this sample may be carry-over from other donors' samples.

This clone came up many times. Other DNA sequences within the sample encode an identical CDR3. This rearrangement joins TRBV12-3 or TRBV12-4 to TRBJ2-2, with D possibly being TRBD1 (6 bases). The CDR3 has 13 residues. With 5 bases removed from V and 5 bases from J, the gap between germline ends came to 9 bases. CDR3 sequence: CASSGTRTGELFF. For the CDR3, the DNA is TGTGCCAGCAGTGGGACACGAACCGGGGAGCTGTTTTTT.

A note on this clone: The CDR3 end shows no conserved phenylalanine or tryptophan, and so a read error is likely. Other DNA sequences in the same sample also yield this CDR3. V usage is TRBV20-1 and J usage is TRBJ2-7; tentatively, D is TRBD1 (5 bases). V lost 6 bases and J 3 bases, leaving 18 bases between the germline ends. The CDR3 has 14 residues. Per the germline V gene, CDR1 is DFQATT and CDR2 is SNEGSKA (reference sequence). The CDR3 region has the DNA TGCAGTGCCGGTAGGGCGGACACCTACTACGAGCAGTACCTC. Its translation is CSAGRADTYYEQYL.

In its sample, this clone ranks as medium-sized. V usage is TRBV6-5 and J usage is TRBJ2-1; perhaps TRBD2 as D (6 bases). The V and J ends lost 2 bases and 10 bases respectively, with 15 bases between them. The CDR3 spans 14 residues. Per germline, CDR1 MNHEY and CDR2 SVGAGI. CDR3 loop: CASSYPGPAGEQFF. In DNA form, the CDR3 reads TGTGCCAGCAGTTACCCGGGGCCCGCGGGAGAGCAGTTCTTC.

By frequency in the sample, this clone is medium-sized. The chain is built from TRBV6-1 and TRBJ1-5; 9 bases map to TRBD1. V dropped 9 bases and J dropped 6; count of bases not matched to a gene: 3. Germline V gene lookup returns CDR1 MNHNS and CDR2 SASEGT. The CDR3 has 12 residues. The CDR3, as DNA: TGTGCCAGGAAGGACAGGGGTCAGCCCCAGCATTTT. Encoded protein: CARKDRGQPQHF.

J is TRBJ1-2 and V is TRBV28, with 7 bases fitting TRBD1. The V gene's germline CDR1 is MDHEN and CDR2 SYDVKM. The trim removed 4 bases at V and 3 bases at J, leaving 8 bases unmatched. The CDR3 totals 15 residues. CDR3 in DNA: TGTGCCAGCAGTTCCTTACAGGGGAGACACTATGGCTACACCTTC. It yields the protein CASSSLQGRHYGYTF.

In its sample, this clone was seen many times. A much larger clonotype is one base distant, so this may be a read error. The CDR3 end shows no conserved phenylalanine or tryptophan, and so a read error is likely. The chain recombines TRBV11-3 with TRBJ2-7, with 10 nucleotides matching TRBD2. The CDR3 consists of 15 residues. After removal of 5 bases from V and 5 bases from J, the junction contained 9 bases not matched to a gene. Looked up from germline, CDR1 is SGHNT and CDR2 is YENEEA. CDR3 bases: TGTGCCAGCAGCCCGCGAGCGGGAGGGCCCCACGAGCAGTACCTC. It codes for CASSPRAGGPHEQYL.

This clone was recorded a few times. This chain uses TRBV27 with TRBJ2-7, with TRBD2 matching 13 bases. Germline loops: CDR1 MNHEY, CDR2 SMNVEV (reference sequence). The CDR3 covers 17 residues. V lost 2 bases to trimming and J lost 1 base; unmatched junction nucleotides: 5. The DNA of the CDR3 is TGTGCCAGCAGTTTAAACGGACTAGCGGGAGTATCCTACGAGCAGTACTTC. Its translation is CASSLNGLAGVSYEQYF.

This clone has only a few counts. The junction departs from the called germline gene at one end, perhaps through a read error. The chain combines TRBV10-3 with TRBJ1-5; TRBD1 is a possible D gene (6 bases). Germline lookup yields CDR1 ENHRY and CDR2 SYGVKD. This CDR3 spans 14 amino acids. The CDR3 sequence: CVISEGQINQPQHF. DNA of the CDR3: TGTGTCATCAGTGAAGGACAGATAAATCAGCCCCAGCATTTT.

This clone came up many times. The chain combines TRBV30 with TRBJ2-2; 7 bases are a match to TRBD1. CDR1 and CDR2 (germline): GTSNPN, SVGIG (reference sequence). The V gene end was trimmed by 3 bases and the J gene end by 3 bases; junction bases not matched to a gene: 4. The CDR3 covers 14 residues. DNA of the CDR3: TGTGCCTGGAGATCCGACAGGGACACCGGGGAGCTGTTTTTT. It encodes CAWRSDRDTGELFF.

This clone was counted a single time. The rearrangement links TRBV20-1 to TRBJ2-7; perhaps TRBD1 as D (6 bases). CDR1 is DFQATT, CDR2 SNEGSKA, per germline (reference sequence). The CDR3 is 15 amino acids. V lost 0 bases and J 0 bases, leaving 12 bases between the germline ends. CDR3 residues: CSARDTGTYSYEQYF. As DNA, the CDR3 is TGCAGTGCTAGAGATACAGGGACCTACTCCTACGAGCAGTACTTC.

About this clone: Mismatch with germline at one junction end may stem from a read error. J is TRBJ2-1 and V is TRBV12-5; D is perhaps TRBD2 (5 bases). CDR1 LGHNT and CDR2 FRNRAP come from the germline V gene. This CDR3 spans 17 amino acids. The CDR3 here is CDSGLLHSASSYNEQFF. The CDR3 DNA reads as TGTGATAGTGGTTTGTTGCATAGCGCTAGCTCCTACAATGAGCAGTTCTTC. The entire variable domain, with the rest obtained from reference TRBV12-5 and TRBJ2-1, is as follows: DARVTQTPRHKVTEMGQEVTMRCQPILGHNTVFWYRQTMMQGLELLAYFRNRAPLDDSGMPKDRFSAEMPDATLATLKIQPSEPRDSAVYFCDSGLLHSASSYNEQFFGPGTRLTVL.

The V gene is TRBV4-1, the J gene TRBJ2-7; TRBD2 matches 10 bases. The CDR3 consists of 16 residues. The V gene end was trimmed by 0 bases and the J gene end by 1 base; junction bases not matched to a gene: 3. Germline V gene data show CDR1 as MGHRA and CDR2 as YSYEKL. CDR3 residues: CASSQDRTSGSYEQYF. CDR3 DNA: TGCGCCAGCAGCCAAGATAGGACTAGCGGATCCTACGAGCAGTACTTC.

This clone was counted between two and nine times. The chain combines TRBV27 with TRBJ2-3; 9 nucleotides align to TRBD1. The CDR3 covers 15 residues. Trimming removed 8 bases from V and 4 bases from J; junction bases left unmatched: 10. Germline V gene data show CDR1 as MNHEY and CDR2 as SMNVEV (reference sequence). The CDR3 loop reads CASLIRDRVADTQYF. The CDR3 nucleotides are TGTGCCAGCCTAATACGGGACAGGGTCGCAGATACGCAGTATTTT.

This clone has ten or more counts. The chain carries TRBV5-1 and TRBJ1-4; D perhaps matches TRBD1 (6 bases). There are 14 residues in the CDR3. Germline V gene sequence: CDR1 SGHRS, CDR2 YFSETQ. V lost 4 bases to trimming and J lost 4 bases, with 11 bases between them. DNA for the CDR3: TGCGCCAGCAGCCTAACAGGGAGTAATGAAAAACTGTTTTTT. Protein product: CASSLTGSNEKLFF.

This clone rates as medium-sized. This chain uses TRBV2 with TRBJ2-3; 11 bases are shared with TRBD1. V dropped 9 bases and J dropped 8; count of bases not matched to a gene: 7. CDR1 SNHLY and CDR2 FYNNEI come from the germline V gene. This CDR3 comprises 13 residues. This chain's CDR3 is CARGQGVAGTQYF. CDR3 sequence (DNA): TGTGCCAGGGGACAGGGGGTAGCTGGTACGCAGTATTTT.

This chain links TRBV2 with TRBJ2-3; TRBD2 might be the D (6 bases). V was cut by 4 bases and J by 8 bases, with 16 bases left in between. This CDR3 contains 14 residues. Per the germline V gene, CDR1 is SNHLY and CDR2 is FYNNEI. The CDR3 region is CASSVSGIPVTQYF. DNA for the CDR3: TGTGCCAGCAGTGTTAGCGGCATTCCAGTTACGCAGTATTTT.

By share of the sample, this clone is medium-sized. The chain links TRBV11-2 to TRBJ2-3, with D possibly matching TRBD2 (6 bases). The CDR3 extends over 15 amino acids. The germline V gene has CDR1 SGHAT and CDR2 FQNNGV. V lost 3 bases to trimming and J lost 2 bases, with 12 bases between them. In nucleotides, the CDR3 is TGTGCCAGCAGCTTGGGGGACTTCCTCACAGATACGCAGTATTTT. It yields the protein CASSLGDFLTDTQYF.

This clone was counted many times. This chain connects TRBV6-5 to TRBJ2-5; the match to TRBD2 covers 11 bases. This CDR3 is 17 amino acids long. The junction had 7 bases not matched to a gene; V was cut back by 2 bases and J by 2 bases. Germline CDR1 MNHEY, CDR2 SVGAGI. The CDR3 nucleotides read TGTGCCAGCAGTTACGAACTAGCGGGAGTGTCTCAAGAGACCCAGTACTTC. Protein sequence: CASSYELAGVSQETQYF.

This clone was counted many times. This same CDR3 is encoded by further DNA sequences in the sample. This chain uses TRBV7-8 with TRBJ2-3, with 8 nucleotides matching TRBD2. CDR3 length: 15 residues. Germline V gene lookup returns CDR1 SGHVS and CDR2 FQNEAQ. The trim removed 4 bases at V and 6 bases at J, leaving 9 bases unmatched. The CDR3 region is CASSSTRTSSDTQYF. The CDR3 DNA reads TGTGCCAGCAGCTCAACTCGGACTAGCTCCGATACGCAGTATTTT.

This clone was recorded many times. J is TRBJ2-5 and V is TRBV5-6; D unclear. CDR3 length: 11 amino acids. Germline V lookup: CDR1 SGHDT, CDR2 YYEEEE. V lost 3 bases and J 4 bases, leaving 4 bases between the germline ends. CDR3 amino acids: CASSSGETQYF. In DNA, the CDR3 is TGTGCCAGCAGCTCTGGAGAGACCCAGTACTTC.

This clone has ten or more counts. The V call is TRBV25-1, the J call TRBJ2-5; 7 bases align to TRBD2. Unmatched junction bases numbered 7, after V lost 8 bases and J lost 4 bases. Germline CDR1 and CDR2: MGHDK and SYGVNS. The CDR3 spans 13 residues. Here the CDR3 reads CASWGGGLETQYF. The CDR3 region has the DNA TGTGCCAGCTGGGGGGGGGGATTAGAGACCCAGTACTTC.